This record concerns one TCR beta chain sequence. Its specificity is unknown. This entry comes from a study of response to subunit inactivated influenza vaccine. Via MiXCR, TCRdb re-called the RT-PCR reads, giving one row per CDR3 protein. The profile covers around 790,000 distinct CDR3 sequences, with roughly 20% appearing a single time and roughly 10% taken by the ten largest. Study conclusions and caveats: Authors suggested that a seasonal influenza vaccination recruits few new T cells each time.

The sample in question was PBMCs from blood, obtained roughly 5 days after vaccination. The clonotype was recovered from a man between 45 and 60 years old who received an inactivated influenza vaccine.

The CDR3 loop reads CASSLVPGLANTGELFF. CDR3 in DNA: TGTGCCAGCAGCTTAGTCCCGGGACTAGCCAACACCGGGGAGCTGTTTTTT. The chain recombines TRBV11-2 with TRBJ2-2, with TRBD2 matching 9 bases. This CDR3 spans 17 amino acids. Germline values: CDR1 SGHAT, CDR2 FQNNGV. The V gene end was trimmed by 1 base and the J gene end by 2 bases; junction bases not matched to a gene: 5.